Here is one T cell receptor (beta chain) with its context. The antigen is not known. Per sorted-subset replicate PCR, input was 200 to 250 ng DNA, representing around 29,000 T cell genomes. TCRdb keeps only in-frame clones here, not all; method: immunoSEQ multiplex PCR. The data contain approximately 740,000 clones, around 72% of them singletons. These data belong to a study of shared clonotypes between healthy human individuals. Across the whole study: Per donor, CD8 memory used one plate, CD8 naive used two, CD4 memory used three and CD4 naive used three. Findings and limits, study-wide: Large depth notwithstanding, sorted-subset sequencing proved incomplete by rarefaction.

CD4+ cell separation produced CD45RA+ naive and CD45RA-negative memory subsets. Sequencing was performed on memory CD4+ T cells sorted from blood. Specified subset: CD45RA-negative fraction. The clonotype originates from a woman in her 30s in good health.

The CDR3 DNA is TGTGCCAGCAGCTCCTTCGCGAACACCGGGGAGCTGTTTTTT. This translates into CASSSFANTGELFF. V is TRBV7-9 and J is TRBJ2-2; no clear D gene. Germline V lookup: CDR1 SEHNR, CDR2 FQNEAQ (reference sequence). The CDR3 has 14 amino acids. V gave up 4 bases and J gave up 0 bases, with 6 bases separating them. The full variable domain, with the rest looked up from reference TRBV7-9 and TRBJ2-2, is DTGVSQNPRHKITKRGQNVTFRCDPISEHNRLYWYRQTLGQGPEFLTYFQNEAQLEKSRLLSDRFSAERPKGSFSTLEIQRTEQGDSAMYLCASSSFANTGELFFGEGSRLTVL.